Below, 16 T cell receptor beta chains from the same sample are listed, as sequenced in a study of blood T cell repertoires in COVID-19. Here immunoSEQ multiplex PCR was the method, and the copy in TCRdb shows in-frame clones only, minus some. The sample comprises roughly 190,000 clones, roughly 90% of which are singletons, and roughly 0.82% rests with the top ten. The sequencing input was PBMCs or T cells enriched from blood (not recorded which). These receptors originate from a woman aged 18-35 years who had recovered from COVID-19.

In this sample, this clone turned up once. V gene TRBV11-2 combines with J gene TRBJ2-5; the match to TRBD2 covers 10 bases. Germline CDR1 reads SGHAT; CDR2 reads FQNNGV. The CDR3 contains 17 residues. J lost 6 bases, V lost 1 base, and 11 bases had no gene match. The CDR3 sequence is CASSLGPSGSMMKTQYF. The CDR3 DNA reads as TGTGCCAGCAGCTTAGGTCCTAGCGGGAGTATGATGAAGACCCAGTACTTC.

CDR3 bases: TGTGCCAGCAGCGTAGTAGCGGGAGGGTTGGTCAATGAGCAGTTCTTC. Translating it yields CASSVVAGGLVNEQFF. This sequence joins TRBV11-3 and TRBJ2-1, with 11 bases lining up with TRBD2. The junction had 9 bases not matched to a gene; V was cut back by 5 bases and J by 6 bases. CDR3 length: 16 amino acids. CDR1 and CDR2 from the germline V gene are SGHNT and YENEEA.

The rearrangement links TRBV5-4 to TRBJ2-3; D ambiguous. CDR3 size: 14 residues. From germline, CDR1 is SGHNT and CDR2 YYREEE (reference sequence). V was pared by 4 bases and J by 0 bases, with 9 bases between. The CDR3 region is CASSLRLSTDTQYF. In DNA, the CDR3 is TGTGCCAGCAGCCTCCGACTTAGCACAGATACGCAGTATTTT. Filled out from reference TRBV5-4 and TRBJ2-3, the complete variable domain reads ETGVTQSPTHLIKTRGQQVTLRCSSQSGHNTVSWYQQALGQGPQFIFQYYREEENGRGNFPPRFSGLQFPNYSSELNVNALELDDSALYLCASSLRLSTDTQYFGPGTRLTVL.

The table lists this clone with a few counts. The rearrangement joins TRBV7-8 to TRBJ1-2; D gene uncertain. The length of the CDR3 is 15 residues. Germline lookup yields CDR1 SGHVS and CDR2 FQNEAQ. V shed 5 bases and J shed 2 bases, with 15 bases lying between them. This CDR3 reads CASSPRLEPNYGYTF. CDR3 DNA sequence: TGTGCCAGCAGCCCCCGTCTAGAGCCGAACTATGGCTACACCTTC.

The J gene is TRBJ2-7, the V gene TRBV10-1; possible D gene TRBD2, 5 bases. This CDR3 contains 13 residues. Trimming cost V 5 bases and J 7 bases, with 15 bases left between them. The germline V gene has CDR1 WNHNN and CDR2 SYGVQD (reference sequence). CDR3 loop: CASSFGLSKEQYF. In DNA, the CDR3 is TGCGCCAGCAGTTTCGGACTCTCTAAGGAGCAGTACTTC.

A few counts support this clone. This chain's CDR3 is CASSSPRREAFF. CDR3 sequence (DNA): TGTGCCAGCAGCTCGCCCAGAAGAGAAGCTTTCTTT. V and J are TRBV5-5 and TRBJ1-1; D not resolved. Germline CDR1 SGHKS, CDR2 YYEKEE (reference sequence). The CDR3 runs to 12 residues. Trimming left V 3 bases short and J 8 bases short, with 11 bases between.

In nucleotides, the CDR3 is TGTGCCAGCAGCGTAGGGTCAGGCCGGGGGGGCTACACCTTC. Encoded protein: CASSVGSGRGGYTF. The genes are TRBV9 and TRBJ1-2, with D perhaps TRBD1 (5 bases). V shed 0 bases and J shed 8 bases, with 14 bases lying between them. There are 14 residues in the CDR3. Germline V CDR1 and CDR2: SGDLS, YYNGEE.

The chain couples TRBV11-2 to TRBJ1-2, with a tentative D call TRBD1 (5 bases). Germline CDR1 reads SGHAT; CDR2 reads FQNNGV. Trimming removed 5 bases from V and 4 bases from J, with 14 bases in between. This CDR3 has 14 amino acids. For the CDR3, the DNA is TGTGCCAGCAGCCCCAGGTGGGGCCCCTATGGCTACACCTTC. It codes for CASSPRWGPYGYTF.

This clone has just a few counts. The chain joins TRBV19 to TRBJ2-2; the match to TRBD2 covers 7 bases. Unmatched junction bases numbered 3, after V lost 6 bases and J lost 2 bases. The CDR3 is 14 amino acids. The germline V gene has CDR1 LNHDA and CDR2 SQIVND (reference sequence). The chain's CDR3 is CASSQTSNTGELFF. The CDR3 DNA reads TGTGCCAGTAGCCAGACTAGCAACACCGGGGAGCTGTTTTTT.

The CDR3 DNA follows: TGTGCCACCAGTCCCTCAGGGCGAGGCTATGGCTACACCTTC. Translated, it gives CATSPSGRGYGYTF. This chain uses TRBV24-1 with TRBJ1-2, with D possibly being TRBD1 (5 bases). In germline, CDR1 is KGHDR, CDR2 SFDVKD. V lost 6 bases and J lost 4, with 14 bases in between. This CDR3 has 14 residues.

This sequence joins TRBV5-1 and TRBJ1-4; D is unresolved. Germline V gives CDR1 SGHRS, CDR2 YFSETQ. V lost 4 bases and J 2 bases, leaving 15 bases between the germline ends. The CDR3 is made up of 16 amino acids. CDR3 loop: CASSLGGSYTNEKLFF. The CDR3 DNA follows: TGCGCCAGCAGCCTCGGCGGGAGCTACACTAATGAAAAACTGTTTTTT.

The chain joins TRBV27 to TRBJ1-2; D may be TRBD1 (6 bases). Trimming took off 6 bases at V and 8 bases at J, with 13 bases between the two ends. This CDR3 is built from 12 residues. CDR1 MNHEY and CDR2 SMNVEV come from the germline V gene (reference sequence). The CDR3 is CASRNRADGYTF. For the CDR3, the DNA is TGTGCCAGCAGGAACAGGGCGGACGGCTACACCTTC.

The chain links TRBV3-1 (or the pseudogene TRBV3-2) to TRBJ2-7; D is uncertain. Germline CDR1 is LGHDT and CDR2 is YNNKEL (reference sequence). Trimming took off 4 bases at V and 6 bases at J, with 13 bases between the two ends. The CDR3 spans 13 residues. The CDR3 here is CASSRRNNFEQYF. CDR3 sequence (DNA): TGTGCCAGCAGCCGCAGGAATAACTTCGAGCAGTACTTC.

The J gene is TRBJ2-7, the V gene TRBV29-1; maybe TRBD2 (6 bases). Germline values: CDR1 SQVTM, CDR2 ANQGSEA. The CDR3 loop spans 12 amino acids. Trimming shortened V by 4 bases and J by 2 bases, and 9 bases separated the two germline ends. This CDR3 reads CSVVGGTYEQYF. The CDR3 DNA follows: TGCAGCGTTGTGGGGGGTACCTACGAGCAGTACTTC.

The V call is TRBV25-1, the J call TRBJ2-7; a weak D match, TRBD1 (5 bases). Per germline, CDR1 MGHDK and CDR2 SYGVNS. The CDR3 covers 13 residues. Trimming took 4 bases from V and 2 from J, leaving 9 bases between them. CDR3 protein: CASSVQGPYEQYF. CDR3 coding DNA: TGTGCCAGCAGTGTGCAGGGCCCCTACGAGCAGTACTTC.

The chain links TRBV7-8 to TRBJ1-1, with 10 bases aligning to TRBD1. J gave up 9 bases and V 5 bases, and 6 bases lay outside the gene matches. The CDR3 spans 13 residues. Germline-derived CDR1 and CDR2 are SGHVS and FQNEAQ. As DNA, the CDR3 is TGTGCCAGCAGCATGGACAGGGGGAACAAAGCTTTCTTT. It codes for CASSMDRGNKAFF.